These T cell receptor beta chains were read from a single sample in a study of monozygotic twins with inflammatory bowel disease. One entry per CDR3 protein, without DNA, is what TCRdb gives after re-calling the 5' RACE reads. The sample holds about 93,000 distinct CDR3 sequences. The sample comprised blood. Source of these receptors: a human donor with ulcerative colitis or Crohn's disease, or a healthy co-twin of an affected twin (not recorded which). The CDR3 runs from the conserved cysteine through the conserved F or W.

v_gene	j_gene	CDR3aa
TRBV12-3/TRBV12-4	TRBJ1-1	CASSFGRNTEAFF
TRBV19	TRBJ2-5	CASSIIGPAQETQYF
TRBV20-1	TRBJ2-7	CSASPRVDEQYF
TRBV20-1	TRBJ2-5	CSARPGQEIETQYF
TRBV5-6	TRBJ1-1	CASSLGRGSTMNTEAFF
TRBV5-6	TRBJ2-5	CASSLPPGEETQYF
TRBV12-3/TRBV12-4	TRBJ2-5	CASSLRGFGETQYF
TRBV20-1	TRBJ2-3	CSARMTSGGARYTDRQYF
TRBV7-2	TRBJ1-6	CASSLSPGNSPLHF
TRBV5-6	TRBJ1-2	CASSGDRGLSYGYTF
TRBV5-1	TRBJ2-5	CASSPGGPRETQYF
TRBV3-1	TRBJ2-6	CASSPILGPSGANVLTF
TRBV20-1	TRBJ2-5	CSAAGKQETQYF
TRBV6-1	TRBJ1-6	CASREQVLLNSPLHF
TRBV7-2	TRBJ2-7	CASSLMGRGGAHEQYF
TRBV6-1	TRBJ1-5	CASRRRGSNQPQHF
TRBV19	TRBJ2-7	CASSYGHSLTYEQYF
TRBV7-9	TRBJ2-1	CASSFYTSLQGNEQFF
TRBV12-3/TRBV12-4	TRBJ1-5	CASSYRISPQHF
TRBV20-1	TRBJ2-1	CSAGIRAYNEQFF
TRBV5-1	TRBJ2-7	CASSARGDRSYEQYF
TRBV10-3	TRBJ2-6	CAISETGGANVLTF
TRBV2	TRBJ1-1	CASSGTEILMNTEAFF
TRBV11-1	TRBJ2-5	CASSAPGLAGGQKRTQYF
TRBV25-1	TRBJ2-1	CASSPPGLVIYEQFF
TRBV11-2	TRBJ2-4	CASSSAGYAKNMQYF
TRBV5-1	TRBJ2-7	CASSSGRTADIYEQYF
TRBV2	TRBJ2-7	CASSEAEDGRLTYEQYF
TRBV7-9	TRBJ2-7	CASSSKTGLREQYF
TRBV6-1	TRBJ2-5	CASRTGVRETQYF
TRBV29-1	TRBJ1-2	CSVERGNGYTF
TRBV5-6	TRBJ2-5	CASSLPGLGETQYF
TRBV27	TRBJ1-4	CASILPGQINEKLFF
TRBV18	TRBJ2-5	CASSPGSGGETQYF
TRBV12-3/TRBV12-4	TRBJ1-2	CASSLLGVGDYGYTF
TRBV7-8	TRBJ2-1	CASSLTDSSYNEQFF